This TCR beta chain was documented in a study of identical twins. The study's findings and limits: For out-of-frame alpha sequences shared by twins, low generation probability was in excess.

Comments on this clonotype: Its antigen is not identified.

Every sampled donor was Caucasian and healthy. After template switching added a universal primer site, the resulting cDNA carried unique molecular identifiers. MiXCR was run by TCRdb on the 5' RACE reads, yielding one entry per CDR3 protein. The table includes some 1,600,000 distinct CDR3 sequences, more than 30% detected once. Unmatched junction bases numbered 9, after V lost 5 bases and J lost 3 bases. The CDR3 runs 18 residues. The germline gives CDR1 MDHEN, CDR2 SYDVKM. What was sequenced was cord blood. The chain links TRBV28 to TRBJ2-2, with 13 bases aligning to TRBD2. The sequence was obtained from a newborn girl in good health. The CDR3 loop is CASSPPLAGGPYTGELFF. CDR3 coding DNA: TGTGCCAGCAGTCCCCCACTAGCGGGAGGGCCATACACCGGGGAGCTGTTTTTT. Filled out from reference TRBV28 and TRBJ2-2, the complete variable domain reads DVKVTQSSRYLVKRTGEKVFLECVQDMDHENMFWYRQDPGLGLRLIYFSYDVKMKEKGDIPEGYSVSREKKERFSLILESASTNQTSMYLCASSPPLAGGPYTGELFFGEGSRLTVL.